Listed here are 5 T cell receptor beta chains from one sample, sequenced in a study of blood T cells in healthy people across ages (dated by TCRdb to between 2014 and 2017). The library came from 5' RACE. Instrument used: Illumina HiSeq 2500. A second PCR of roughly 7 to 12 cycles was run with a J-beta primer mix and a sample-barcoded 5' primer. Starting from the raw public reads, TCRdb applied fastp trimming at Q25, assembled clones with MiXCR and retained in-frame beta chains. One record per CDR3 amino acid sequence lists the most common genes and DNA. This sample lists around 900,000 distinct CDR3 sequences; less than 35% were detected once. 15% to 20% of the sample is in the top ten clones. The sequencing sample was made of blood. The receptor source for this set is a woman of 80 years or more in good health.

On this clonotype itself: A much bigger clone sits one base away, suggesting this may be a read error. This chain joins TRBV18 and TRBJ2-4; no clear D. The J call may be faulty, since TRBJ2-5 better matches the DNA end. The CDR3 length is 13 residues. The germline V gene has CDR1 KGHSH and CDR2 LQKENI. CDR3 amino acids: CASPPPVLETQYF. For the CDR3, the DNA is TGTGCCAGCCCACCACCGGTTTTGGAGACCCAGTACTTC.

The chain uses TRBV27 and TRBJ1-1; a weak D match, TRBD1 (5 bases). The V gene's germline CDR1 is MNHEY and CDR2 SMNVEV (reference sequence). Trimming took 4 bases from V and 4 from J, leaving 19 bases between them. The CDR3 loop spans 16 amino acids. CDR3 sequence: CASSSAWGRSGTEAFF. CDR3 nucleotide sequence: TGTGCCAGCAGTTCTGCTTGGGGCAGGTCAGGCACTGAAGCTTTCTTT.

This clonotype was found many times. The chain joins TRBV5-5 to TRBJ2-3, with TRBD2 as a possible D gene (7 bases). This CDR3 has 14 amino acids. The germline CDR1 and CDR2 sequences are SGHKS and YYEKEE (reference sequence). V was trimmed by 2 bases and J by 2 bases, leaving 9 bases between them. The CDR3 protein is CASSFAGATDTQYF. The CDR3 DNA reads as TGTGCCAGCAGCTTCGCGGGGGCCACAGATACGCAGTATTTT. Together with reference TRBV5-5 and TRBJ2-3, the CDR3 gives the full variable domain: DAGVTQSPTHLIKTRGQQVTLRCSPISGHKSVSWYQQVLGQGPQFIFQYYEKEERGRGNFPDRFSARQFPNYSSELNVNALLLGDSALYLCASSFAGATDTQYFGPGTRLTVL.

The chain couples TRBV15 to TRBJ2-7; 9 nucleotides agree with TRBD1. The V segment lost 3 bases and the J segment 12 bases; nucleotides outside the gene matches: 15. This CDR3 contains 15 residues. Germline CDR1 LNHNV, CDR2 YYDKDF (reference sequence). CDR3 nucleotide sequence: TGTGCCACCAGCAGGGGACAGGGACTTCAAGAGACTCGGTACTTC. Translation: CATSRGQGLQETRYF.

The chain couples TRBV11-3 to TRBJ2-6; D gene unclear. In germline, CDR1 is SGHNT, CDR2 YENEEA. The V end lost 3 bases, the J end lost 2 bases, and 5 bases lay between the germline ends. CDR3 length: 14 residues. The CDR3 here is CASSFAAGANVLTF. DNA of the CDR3: TGTGCCAGCAGCTTCGCAGCTGGGGCCAACGTCCTGACTTTC. The full variable domain, with the rest looked up from reference TRBV11-3 and TRBJ2-6, is EAGVVQSPRYKIIEKKQPVAFWCNPISGHNTLYWYLQNLGQGPELLIRYENEEAVDDSQLPKDRFSAERLKGVDSTLKIQPAELGDSAVYLCASSFAAGANVLTFGAGSRLTVL.